One sample yielded the 29 T cell receptor beta chains listed below, sequenced in a study of blood T cell repertoires in COVID-19. The method was immunoSEQ multiplex PCR; TCRdb's version includes in-frame clones alone and lacks a portion of them. The sample holds about 300,000 clones, 87% seen once. Sequenced sample: PBMCs or T cells enriched from blood (not recorded which). The receptors stem from a woman younger than 45 who had recovered from COVID-19.

This clone was found once. The chain links TRBV2 to TRBJ2-3, with 8 bases identical to TRBD2. The CDR3 has 14 residues. Germline trimming cut 4 bases from V and 3 bases from J; bases unmatched to any gene: 3. Germline V gene lookup returns CDR1 SNHLY and CDR2 FYNNEI. In DNA form, the CDR3 reads TGTGCCAGCAGTGGGCCGGGGGGGACAGATACGCAGTATTTT. Protein: CASSGPGGTDTQYF.

V usage is TRBV3-1 (or the pseudogene TRBV3-2) and J usage is TRBJ1-1; D remains ambiguous. Trimming pared 4 bases from V and 1 base from J, leaving 7 bases between. The CDR3 is 13 residues long. Germline V CDR1 and CDR2: LGHDT, YNNKEL (reference sequence). The CDR3 spells CASSRLGNTEAFF. The DNA of the CDR3 is TGTGCCAGCAGCCGACTGGGGAACACTGAAGCTTTCTTT.

The genes are TRBV5-1 and TRBJ1-2; D is undetermined. CDR1 is SGHRS and CDR2 is YFSETQ in the germline V gene. Trimming shortened V by 6 bases and J by 3 bases, and 15 bases separated the two germline ends. This CDR3 spans 14 amino acids. CDR3 bases: TGCGCCAGCACCGGAGGACCGTGGGACTATGGCTACACCTTC. It yields the protein CASTGGPWDYGYTF.

This chain joins TRBV7-8 and TRBJ2-1, with 9 bases matching TRBD1. CDR1 and CDR2 from the germline V gene are SGHVS and FQNEAQ. CDR3 length equals 16 residues. Trimming removed 4 bases from V and 2 bases from J; junction bases left unmatched: 6. This CDR3 is CASSSTRDRAYNEQFF. The DNA of the CDR3 is TGTGCCAGCAGCTCAACCCGGGACAGGGCCTACAATGAGCAGTTCTTC.

The chain carries TRBV7-8 and TRBJ1-5; 7 nucleotides align to TRBD1. The CDR3 sequence is 15 residues long. From germline, CDR1 is SGHVS and CDR2 FQNEAQ. With V trimmed by 1 base and J by 3 bases, 3 bases remained unmatched. The CDR3, as DNA: TGTGCCAGCAGCTTAGGGACAGGAGACAATCAGCCCCAGCATTTT. Its translation: CASSLGTGDNQPQHF. The full variable domain, rest sourced from reference TRBV7-8 and TRBJ1-5, is GAGVSQSPRYKVAKRGQDVALRCDPISGHVSLFWYQQALGQGPEFLTYFQNEAQLDKSGLPSDRFFAERPEGSVSTLKIQRTQQEDSAVYLCASSLGTGDNQPQHFGDGTRLSIL.

The gene calls are TRBV3-1 (or the pseudogene TRBV3-2) and TRBJ1-1; D remains unclear. V was pared by 3 bases and J by 5 bases, with 25 bases between. The CDR3 totals 18 residues. The germline gives CDR1 LGHDT, CDR2 YNNKEL (reference sequence). CDR3 region: CASSHHPDSRPARTEAFF. As DNA, the CDR3 is TGTGCCAGCAGCCACCACCCCGACTCCCGGCCCGCGAGGACTGAAGCTTTCTTT.

This clone turned up a few times. The chain links TRBV18 to TRBJ2-7; the match to TRBD1 covers 8 bases. The CDR3 is made up of 13 amino acids. The junction had 5 bases not matched to a gene; V was cut back by 6 bases and J by 4 bases. The V gene's germline CDR1 is KGHSH and CDR2 LQKENI. DNA for the CDR3: TGTGCCAGCTCGCACGGACAGGGTTACGAGCAGTACTTC. Amino acids: CASSHGQGYEQYF.

The chain uses TRBV30 and TRBJ1-2; D is undetermined. The CDR3 has 11 residues. In germline, CDR1 is GTSNPN, CDR2 SVGIG (reference sequence). Trimming took 6 bases from V and 9 from J, leaving 14 bases between them. The CDR3 nucleotides read TGTGCCTGCCCTACGGTGGGCAGCTACACCTTC. Its translation: CACPTVGSYTF.

This chain connects TRBV5-1 to TRBJ1-1; D gene uncertain. This CDR3 comprises 16 residues. The V end lost 0 bases, the J end lost 1 base, and 13 bases lay between the germline ends. Germline CDR1 and CDR2: SGHRS and YFSETQ. CDR3 nucleotides: TGCGCCAGCAGCTTGGCAATGGGAGAGTGGAACACTGAAGCTTTCTTT. This sequence encodes CASSLAMGEWNTEAFF.

The genes are TRBV10-3 and TRBJ1-2; TRBD1 matches 8 bases. There are 15 residues in the CDR3. Looked up from germline, CDR1 is ENHRY and CDR2 is SYGVKD. The V segment lost 0 bases and the J segment 8 bases; nucleotides outside the gene matches: 8. This chain's CDR3 is CAISESSQGALGYTF. CDR3 DNA sequence: TGTGCCATCAGTGAGTCCTCTCAGGGGGCTCTCGGCTACACCTTC.

This clone was detected once. The gene calls are TRBV4-2 and TRBJ1-2; 11 nucleotides line up with TRBD1. Trimming at V came to 4 bases and at J to 8 bases, leaving 9 bases not matched to a gene. The CDR3 is made up of 15 amino acids. Germline V CDR1 and CDR2: LGHNA, YNFKEQ. CDR3 in DNA: TGTGCCAGCAGCCTATCGGACAGGGGGCAAGGAGGCTACACCTTC. It codes for CASSLSDRGQGGYTF.

This chain uses TRBV19 with TRBJ1-3, with TRBD1 identical over 10 bases. From germline, CDR1 is LNHDA and CDR2 SQIVND (reference sequence). V trimming: 7 bases; J trimming: 4 bases; junction bases outside the gene matches: 7. The CDR3 extends over 15 amino acids. The CDR3 sequence is CASMDDRGQGNTIYF. The CDR3 DNA reads TGTGCCAGTATGGACGACAGGGGGCAAGGAAACACCATATATTTT.

V usage is TRBV6-1 and J usage is TRBJ1-5; no firm D call. Germline V gene data show CDR1 as MNHNS and CDR2 as SASEGT. The V end was cut by 1 base, the J end by 3 bases, with 16 bases between. CDR3 length: 17 amino acids. The DNA for the CDR3 is TGTGCCAGCAGTGAAGGTCGGTTTGGGCAGCTCAATCAGCCCCAGCATTTT. This sequence encodes CASSEGRFGQLNQPQHF.

The chain is built from TRBV5-6 and TRBJ1-3; D is uncertain. Germline V gives CDR1 SGHDT, CDR2 YYEEEE. The CDR3 spans 16 residues. The V and J ends lost 1 base and 1 base respectively, with 12 bases between them. This CDR3 reads CASSLSPRGSGNTIYF. Here the CDR3 DNA reads TGTGCCAGCAGCTTGTCCCCCCGCGGATCTGGAAACACCATATATTTT.

The gene calls are TRBV10-3 and TRBJ1-2; 9 bases align to TRBD1. With 8 bases clipped from V and 4 bases from J, the junction kept 5 bases outside the gene matches. Germline V lookup: CDR1 ENHRY, CDR2 SYGVKD. The CDR3 loop spans 13 amino acids. CDR3 sequence reads: CAIAGGQGYGYTF. Here the CDR3 DNA reads TGTGCCATCGCGGGGGGACAGGGCTATGGCTACACCTTC.

In DNA form, the CDR3 reads TGCGCCAGCAGCTTGGACCGCGGGGGGGCTCATGAGACCCAGTACTTC. Translated: CASSLDRGGAHETQYF. V and J are TRBV5-1 and TRBJ2-5, with TRBD2 matching over 9 bases. The CDR3 consists of 16 residues. V gave up 0 bases and J gave up 5 bases; unmatched junction bases: 8. Germline lookup yields CDR1 SGHRS and CDR2 YFSETQ.

This chain connects TRBV12-3 or TRBV12-4 to TRBJ1-1; 7 bases agree with TRBD1. CDR3 size: 13 residues. V dropped 6 bases and J dropped 6; count of bases not matched to a gene: 7. The CDR3 DNA is TGTGCCAGCAGCCCCGGGCAGGGGGCTGAAGCTTTCTTT. It specifies CASSPGQGAEAFF.

As concerns this clone: Other DNA sequences within the sample encode an identical CDR3. This rearrangement joins TRBV7-2 to TRBJ1-5; D remains ambiguous. CDR1 SGHTA and CDR2 FQGNSA come from the germline V gene. Between the trimmed V and J ends, which lost 1 base and 6 bases, there was a span of 7 bases. The CDR3 sequence is 13 residues long. This CDR3 reads CASSLDNSQPQHF. DNA for the CDR3: TGTGCCAGCAGCTTAGACAACAGTCAGCCCCAGCATTTT.

This sequence joins TRBV29-1 and TRBJ1-3; no reliable D call. The V end was cut by 4 bases, the J end by 0 bases, with 10 bases between. Germline-derived CDR1 and CDR2 are SQVTM and ANQGSEA. The CDR3 extends over 14 amino acids. CDR3 residues: CSVVWASSGNTIYF. The CDR3 nucleotides are TGCAGCGTTGTATGGGCCTCCTCTGGAAACACCATATATTTT.

The chain recombines TRBV18 with TRBJ2-2, with D tentatively TRBD1 (6 bases). The CDR3 extends over 14 amino acids. V gave up 7 bases and J gave up 0 bases, with 9 bases separating them. Germline V gives CDR1 KGHSH, CDR2 LQKENI. The DNA of the CDR3 is TGTGCCAGCTTTGGACAGCCGAACACCGGGGAGCTGTTTTTT. This translates into CASFGQPNTGELFF. The full variable domain, in which reference TRBV18 and TRBJ2-2 provide the parts outside the CDR3, is NAGVMQNPRHLVRRRGQEARLRCSPMKGHSHVYWYRQLPEEGLKFMVYLQKENIIDESGMPKERFSAEFPKEGPSILRIQQVVRGDSAAYFCASFGQPNTGELFFGEGSRLTVL.

In the case of this clone: The sample carries other DNA sequences with the same CDR3. The chain joins TRBV18 to TRBJ1-1, with unresolved D. Trimming removed 6 bases from V and 1 base from J, with 9 bases in between. The CDR3 is 13 amino acids. Germline CDR1 is KGHSH and CDR2 is LQKENI. The CDR3 here is CASSPTGNTEAFF. In DNA, the CDR3 is TGTGCCAGCTCGCCGACGGGGAACACTGAAGCTTTCTTT.

The CDR3: CAWSPRTGVRVDEQFF. CDR3 bases: TGTGCCTGGAGTCCTAGGACAGGGGTTAGGGTGGATGAGCAGTTCTTC. The chain carries TRBV30 and TRBJ2-1; 9 nucleotides align to TRBD1. Germline assignment: CDR1 GTSNPN and CDR2 SVGIG (reference sequence). There are 16 residues in the CDR3. V dropped 2 bases and J dropped 8; count of bases not matched to a gene: 13.

V and J are TRBV5-1 and TRBJ1-1; TRBD1 matches at 7 bases. Germline CDR1 reads SGHRS; CDR2 reads YFSETQ. The CDR3 covers 13 residues. The ends lost 4 bases at V and 5 bases at J; junction bases unmatched: 5. CDR3 nucleotide sequence: TGCGCCAGCAGCCAAAAACAGGGGACTGAAGCTTTCTTT. Translated: CASSQKQGTEAFF.

CDR3 amino acids: CASSWGTPTEAFF. CDR3 coding DNA: TGTGCCAGCAGCTGGGGCACACCAACTGAAGCTTTCTTT. The chain combines TRBV7-3 with TRBJ1-1, with a weak D call TRBD1 (5 bases). Germline V gene sequence: CDR1 SGHTA, CDR2 FQGTGA. CDR3 length: 13 amino acids. V dropped 4 bases and J dropped 5 bases, with 11 bases sitting between them.

V is TRBV3-1 (or the pseudogene TRBV3-2) and J is TRBJ2-7, with 11 bases that match TRBD1. The germline V gene encodes CDR1 LGHDT and CDR2 YNNKEL (reference sequence). J lost 4 bases, V lost 1 base, and 3 bases had no gene match. There are 15 residues in the CDR3. The CDR3 bases are TGTGCCAGCAGCCAAGGGACAGGGGGCTTTTACGAGCAGTACTTC. This sequence encodes CASSQGTGGFYEQYF.

This chain uses TRBV7-3 with TRBJ2-1, with 11 bases aligning to TRBD2. V dropped 6 bases and J dropped 3; count of bases not matched to a gene: 7. The CDR3 covers 16 residues. Germline assignment: CDR1 SGHTA and CDR2 FQGTGA. CDR3 bases: TGTGCCAGCAGGCCCTTGGGACTAGCGGTCTACAATGAGCAGTTCTTC. Protein sequence: CASRPLGLAVYNEQFF.

The chain carries TRBV19 and TRBJ1-3, with D perhaps TRBD1 (6 bases). Trimming removed 1 base from V and 0 bases from J, with 10 bases in between. CDR3 length: 16 amino acids. Germline V lookup: CDR1 LNHDA, CDR2 SQIVND (reference sequence). CDR3 nucleotide sequence: TGTGCCAGTAGTATAGGGACAGTCTACTCTGGAAACACCATATATTTT. Amino acid sequence: CASSIGTVYSGNTIYF.

This chain connects TRBV11-2 to TRBJ1-2; the match to TRBD1 covers 7 bases. The V gene end was trimmed by 5 bases and the J gene end by 0 bases; junction bases not matched to a gene: 6. Germline CDR1 and CDR2: SGHAT and FQNNGV. This CDR3 region has 15 residues. CDR3 region: CASSPGDSPNYGYTF. DNA of the CDR3: TGTGCCAGCAGCCCCGGGGACAGCCCTAACTATGGCTACACCTTC.

The gene calls are TRBV10-3 and TRBJ1-1, with D possibly being TRBD1 (5 bases). This CDR3 spans 16 amino acids. Deletions cut 7 bases from V and 0 bases from J, with 18 bases between. Germline V gives CDR1 ENHRY, CDR2 SYGVKD. Written as DNA, the CDR3 is TGTGCCATCACTCTTGATCAGGGCAGGGTGAACACTGAAGCTTTCTTT. This codes for CAITLDQGRVNTEAFF.